A selection of T cell receptor beta chains follows, all from one sample in a study of blood T cell repertoires in COVID-19. Assay: immunoSEQ multiplex PCR; the TCRdb copy retains only in-frame clones and omits some. The sample has under 450,000 clones; roughly nine tenths are singletons. The sample comprised PBMCs or T cells enriched from blood (not recorded which). The source of these receptors is a woman aged 30 to 39 who had recovered from COVID-19. CDR3s include the opening cysteine and the closing phenylalanine or tryptophan. A D gene is named only where the DNA matches it firmly. The size of a clone is reported for some rows only, either as once, few or many, or as a class for expanded clones.

d_call	cdr3_length	v_call	clone_size	j_call	cdr3_aa	cdr3_nt
TRBD1	14	TRBV4-1	few	TRBJ1-3	CASSRGTAGNTIYF	TGCGCCAGCAGCCGTGGGACAGCTGGAAACACCATATATTTT
TRBD2	19	TRBV2	-	TRBJ2-3	CASSGGESGGASSTDTQYF	TGTGCCAGCAGTGGAGGGGAAAGCGGGGGGGCATCAAGCACAGATACGCAGTATTTT
-	13	TRBV7-9	-	TRBJ1-4	CASSLALGGKLFF	TGTGCCAGCAGCTTAGCGCTGGGGGGAAAACTGTTTTTT
TRBD2	16	TRBV7-8	-	TRBJ2-2	CASSPLLTSGHGELFF	TGTGCCAGCAGCCCGCTCCTTACTAGCGGGCACGGGGAGCTGTTTTTT
-	13	TRBV15	-	TRBJ1-2	CATSRDRNYGYTF	TGTGCCACCTCACGGGATCGGAACTATGGCTACACCTTC
TRBD1	15	TRBV13	-	TRBJ2-7	CASSYPGQGSYEQYF	TGTGCCAGCAGCTACCCGGGACAGGGCTCCTACGAGCAGTACTTC
-	12	TRBV19	-	TRBJ2-1	CASSNQNNEQFF	TGTGCCAGTAGTAATCAAAACAATGAGCAGTTCTTC
TRBD2	16	TRBV5-1	-	TRBJ2-1	CASSFGSGGTYNEQFF	TGCGCCAGCAGCTTCGGTAGCGGGGGGACCTACAATGAGCAGTTCTTC
TRBD1	16	TRBV19	-	TRBJ2-7	CASSMTGMIRSYEQYF	TGTGCCAGTAGTATGACAGGGATGATTAGGTCGTACGAGCAGTACTTC
-	14	TRBV6-5	-	TRBJ2-2	CAALRGNEAGELFF	TGTGCCGCCCTTAGGGGAAATGAGGCCGGGGAGCTGTTTTTT
TRBD2	16	TRBV6-1	-	TRBJ2-1	CASSKGLAGSYNEQFF	TGTGCCAGCAGTAAAGGACTAGCGGGGTCCTACAATGAGCAGTTCTTC
TRBD1	12	TRBV27	-	TRBJ1-1	CASRTGETEAFF	TGTGCCAGCAGAACAGGGGAGACTGAAGCTTTCTTT
TRBD1	15	TRBV7-8	-	TRBJ2-3	CASSFNGQGTDTQYF	TGTGCCAGCAGCTTCAATGGACAGGGCACAGATACGCAGTATTTT
TRBD2	16	TRBV5-4	-	TRBJ2-3	CASNYGGAGGEDTQYF	TGTGCCAGCAATTACGGGGGAGCGGGGGGAGAGGATACGCAGTATTTT
-	15	TRBV27	once	TRBJ2-7	CASSPGPQGFNEQYF	TGTGCCAGCAGTCCAGGTCCCCAGGGCTTCAACGAGCAGTACTTC
TRBD1	15	TRBV2	-	TRBJ2-2	CASSGGDRVTGELFF	TGTGCCAGCAGTGGGGGGGACAGGGTGACCGGGGAGCTGTTTTTT
-	15	TRBV28	once	TRBJ2-7	CASSFVLASSYEQYF	TGTGCCAGCAGTTTTGTTTTAGCGAGCTCCTACGAGCAGTACTTC
-	16	TRBV28	-	TRBJ2-1	CASTGGHTSSYNEQFF	TGTGCCAGCACTGGGGGACATACGAGCTCCTACAATGAGCAGTTCTTC
-	15	TRBV15	-	TRBJ2-6	CATSSRGSGANVLTF	TGTGCCACCAGCAGTAGAGGTTCTGGGGCCAACGTCCTGACTTTC
-	14	TRBV7-2	-	TRBJ1-2	CASSARGGPGGYTF	TGTGCCAGCAGCGCAAGGGGGGGACCAGGTGGCTACACCTTC
-	17	TRBV4-2	-	TRBJ2-7	CASSQGIPDFTSYEQYF	TGTGCCAGCAGCCAAGGTATCCCGGACTTCACTTCCTACGAGCAGTACTTC
TRBD2	16	TRBV12-5	-	TRBJ2-7	CASGDWTSGKYYEQYF	TGTGCTAGTGGTGACTGGACTAGCGGGAAATACTACGAGCAGTACTTC
TRBD1	15	TRBV5-1	-	TRBJ1-1	CASSFRTGGGTEAFF	TGCGCCAGCAGCTTTAGGACAGGGGGAGGTACTGAAGCTTTCTTT
TRBD1	16	TRBV11-2	-	TRBJ1-2	CASSTFRGRANYGYTF	TGTGCCAGCAGCACGTTTAGGGGGCGAGCTAACTATGGCTACACCTTC
-	14	TRBV6-5	-	TRBJ1-1	CASTQPDRNTEAFF	TGTGCCAGCACCCAGCCGGACAGGAACACTGAAGCTTTCTTT
TRBD2	17	TRBV19	-	TRBJ2-5	CASSIDRSSGGPETQYF	TGTGCCAGTAGTATAGATCGGTCTAGCGGGGGCCCAGAGACCCAGTACTTC
TRBD1	17	TRBV3-1/TRBV3-2	-	TRBJ1-2	CASSPTAADRGKYGYTF	TGTGCCAGCAGCCCAACCGCGGCGGACAGGGGCAAATATGGCTACACCTTC
TRBD1	15	TRBV11-3	-	TRBJ2-3	CASSLRTGGVDTQYF	TGTGCCAGCAGCTTACGGACAGGGGGCGTAGATACGCAGTATTTT
-	12	TRBV5-1	-	TRBJ1-2	CASSLGGDGYTF	TGCGCCAGCAGCTTGGGGGGAGATGGCTACACCTTC
-	14	TRBV19	once	TRBJ1-4	CASSIYQGGEKLFF	TGTGCCAGTAGTATATACCAGGGCGGTGAAAAACTGTTTTTT
-	12	TRBV6-5	-	TRBJ2-2	CASTHGTGELFF	TGTGCCAGCACCCACGGCACCGGGGAGCTGTTTTTT
-	18	TRBV10-1	-	TRBJ2-3	CASPSLLLRPFFTDTQYF	TGCGCCAGCCCCTCCTTACTGCTGAGGCCCTTTTTTACAGATACGCAGTATTTT
-	13	TRBV28	-	TRBJ2-7	CASSRRGVYEQYF	TGTGCCAGCAGCCGTAGGGGTGTCTACGAGCAGTACTTC
-	13	TRBV5-1	-	TRBJ2-5	CASRPGAPETQYF	TGCGCCAGCAGGCCAGGGGCCCCAGAGACCCAGTACTTC
TRBD2	15	TRBV7-8	-	TRBJ2-3	CASSFPAGGGDTQYF	TGTGCCAGCAGCTTTCCAGCGGGAGGGGGAGATACGCAGTATTTT
TRBD1	16	TRBV28	few	TRBJ1-1	CASSPPGQESNTEAFF	TGTGCCAGCAGCCCACCGGGACAGGAGTCGAACACTGAAGCTTTCTTT
-	16	TRBV6-4	-	TRBJ2-2	CASSDWRGGDTGELFF	TGTGCCAGCAGTGACTGGAGGGGAGGTGACACCGGGGAGCTGTTTTTT
TRBD1	12	TRBV12-3/TRBV12-4	-	TRBJ1-6	CASSRTGSPLHF	TGTGCCAGCAGCCGGACAGGTTCACCCCTCCACTTT
-	14	TRBV19	-	TRBJ2-1	CASSISNRENEQFF	TGTGCCAGTAGTATCTCGAACAGGGAGAATGAGCAGTTCTTC
TRBD1	15	TRBV10-3	-	TRBJ2-1	CAISLGQGALPEQFF	TGTGCCATCAGTTTGGGACAGGGGGCGTTGCCAGAGCAGTTCTTC
-	15	TRBV13	-	TRBJ2-7	CASSLGDIGSYEQYF	TGTGCCAGCAGCTTAGGCGATATCGGTTCCTACGAGCAGTACTTC
TRBD1	14	TRBV2	-	TRBJ2-3	CASRGGKGTDTQYF	TGTGCCAGCAGAGGGGGCAAAGGCACAGATACGCAGTATTTT
-	12	TRBV5-5	-	TRBJ1-1	CASSIEFTEAFF	TGTGCCAGCAGCATTGAGTTCACTGAAGCTTTCTTT
TRBD1	14	TRBV28	-	TRBJ1-2	CASSLSSRGDGYTF	TGTGCCAGCAGTTTATCATCCAGGGGGGATGGCTACACCTTC
-	13	TRBV9	once	TRBJ1-1	CASSPAGNTEAFF	TGTGCCAGCAGCCCCGCCGGGAACACTGAAGCTTTCTTT
-	17	TRBV19	-	TRBJ2-2	CASSMSLEAANTGELFF	TGTGCCAGTAGTATGTCTTTGGAAGCGGCGAACACCGGGGAGCTGTTTTTT
-	16	TRBV18	-	TRBJ1-1	CASSPTGRYWDTEAFF	TGTGCCAGCTCACCCACAGGACGCTATTGGGACACTGAAGCTTTCTTT
-	15	TRBV7-8	-	TRBJ1-5	CASSLNRASNQPQHF	TGTGCCAGCAGCTTGAACAGAGCTAGCAATCAGCCCCAGCATTTT
TRBD2	16	TRBV5-8	-	TRBJ2-5	CASRLFGAGLQETQYF	TGTGCCAGCAGGTTATTTGGAGCGGGGCTACAAGAGACCCAGTACTTC
TRBD1	18	TRBV7-3	-	TRBJ2-1	CASSLVGLGTVTNNEQFF	TGTGCCAGCAGCTTGGTGGGATTGGGGACAGTAACGAACAATGAGCAGTTCTTC
TRBD1	12	TRBV3-1/TRBV3-2	-	TRBJ2-7	CASSIQGLEQYF	TGTGCCAGCAGCATACAGGGGTTGGAGCAGTACTTC
-	13	TRBV19	-	TRBJ1-3	CAISGTSGNTIYF	TGTGCCATCAGCGGGACCTCTGGAAACACCATATATTTT
TRBD2	19	TRBV10-1	-	TRBJ2-1	CASSENSGQGLRSYNEQFF	TGCGCCAGCAGTGAGAATAGCGGGCAAGGGCTACGCTCCTACAATGAGCAGTTCTTC
TRBD2	16	TRBV3-1/TRBV3-2	-	TRBJ2-7	CASSQDQLAGGKEQYF	TGTGCCAGCAGCCAAGATCAGCTAGCGGGAGGCAAAGAGCAGTACTTC